This T cell receptor (beta chain) comes out of a study of blood T cell repertoires in COVID-19. About the study: There were acute and convalescent COVID-19 samples, and they came from the United States, Italy and Spain.

The cohort comprised adults aged about 18 to 100 years residing in approximately 25 US areas. The CDR3 loop spans 15 amino acids. V gave up 4 bases and J gave up 0 bases, with 12 bases separating them. Per the germline V gene, CDR1 is GTSNPN and CDR2 is SVGIG (reference sequence). As originally analysed: Estimation of nucleated cell counts was performed using reference gene primer amplification. Only in-frame clones appear in the TCRdb table, and some are missing; sequencing was by immunoSEQ multiplex PCR. The DNA gave D and trimming, while V, J and clone size come from that table. The data show over 250,000 clones, with roughly 90% seen just once and about 2.4% held by the top ten.

Source material: PBMCs or T cells enriched from blood (not recorded which). The clonotype comes from a man aged 60 to 69 who had recovered from COVID-19. The rearrangement links TRBV30 to TRBJ2-2; TRBD2 might be the D (5 bases). The CDR3 region is CAWNGLNPNTGELFF. In DNA, the CDR3 is TGTGCCTGGAATGGACTCAACCCGAACACCGGGGAGCTGTTTTTT.